The TCR beta chain described here comes from a study of response to subunit inactivated influenza vaccine. One entry per CDR3 protein, called by TCRdb with MiXCR from the RT-PCR reads. The table has fewer than 550,000 distinct CDR3 sequences, roughly 27% seen once. The length of the CDR3 is 14 residues. CDR1 SQVTM and CDR2 ANQGSEA come from the germline V gene. After removal of 0 bases from V and 4 bases from J, the junction contained 5 bases not matched to a gene. The TCR sequence derives from a man in his fifties who received an inactivated influenza vaccine. This chain uses TRBV29-1 with TRBJ1-2; 7 nucleotides align to TRBD1. The sample in question was CD4+ T cells sorted from PBMCs, obtained 4 to 6 days after vaccination. CDR3 protein: CSVEDTGAPYGYTF. DNA for the CDR3: TGCAGCGTTGAAGACACAGGGGCCCCCTATGGCTACACCTTC.